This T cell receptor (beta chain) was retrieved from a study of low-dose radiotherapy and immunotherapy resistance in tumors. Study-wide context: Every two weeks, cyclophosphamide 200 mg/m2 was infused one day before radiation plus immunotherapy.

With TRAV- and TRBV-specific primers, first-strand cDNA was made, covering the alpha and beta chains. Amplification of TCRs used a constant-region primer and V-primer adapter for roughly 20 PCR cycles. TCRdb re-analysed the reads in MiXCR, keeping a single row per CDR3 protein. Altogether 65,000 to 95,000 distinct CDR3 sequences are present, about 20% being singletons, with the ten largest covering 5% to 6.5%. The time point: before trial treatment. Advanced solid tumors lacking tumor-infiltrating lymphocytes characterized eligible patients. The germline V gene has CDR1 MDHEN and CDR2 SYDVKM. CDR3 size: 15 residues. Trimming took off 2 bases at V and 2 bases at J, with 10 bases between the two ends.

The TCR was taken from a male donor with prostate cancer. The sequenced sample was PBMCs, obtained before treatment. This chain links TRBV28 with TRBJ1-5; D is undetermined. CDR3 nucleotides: TGTGCCAGCAGTTTAAGGATGGGTGGCAATCAGCCCCAGCATTTT. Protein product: CASSLRMGGNQPQHF.